The entry below describes one T cell receptor beta chain. Its antigen remains unidentified. The sample originates from a study of OX40 agonist ivuxolimab in advanced cancers. This CDR3 is 12 amino acids long. Trimming shortened V by 7 bases and J by 2 bases, and 9 bases separated the two germline ends. Overall study results and limits: The average count of expanded clones was higher among CD8+ T cells than among CD4+. Among some nonresponders, normalized T-cell clonal expansion was also low.

Using immunoSEQ multiplex PCR, the repertoire was profiled, and TCRdb retains in-frame clones only, with some absent. The table lists tens of thousands of clones, 88% of them singletons. The V and J genes are TRBV23-1 and TRBJ2-7, with D maybe TRBD1 (5 bases). TRBV23-1 is an ORF; its function is uncertain. The sequence was obtained from an adult with an advanced solid tumor such as melanoma, head and neck, liver or kidney cancer. The sequences come from CD4+ or CD8+ T cells sorted from blood, collected in a trial of the OX40 agonist ivuxolimab. The CDR3 sequence is CASNTRAYEQYF. CDR3 nucleotides: TGCGCCAGCAATACCAGGGCCTACGAGCAGTACTTC.